This is a list of T cell receptor beta chains from one sample in a study of vaccination effects on CD4 cells after COVID-19. These receptors lack a known antigen. Repertoires were generated with immunoSEQ multiplex PCR, while TCRdb's copy carries only in-frame clones and drops some. Among roughly 45,000 clones listed, approximately 70% were seen once. The sequencing used CD4+ T cells from PBMCs cultured without peptide, collected after COVID-19 vaccination. These receptors all stem from a human donor who received a COVID-19 vaccine. Each CDR3 is given with its conserved first and last residue. A D gene is named only where the DNA matches it firmly. A row's size may be missing; if present it is once, few, many or a size class.

size	V	J	D	CDR3	DNA
NA	TRBV25-1	TRBJ1-6	NA	CASSSTVVTNSPLHF	TGTGCCAGCAGTAGCACAGTAGTGACTAATTCACCCCTCCACTTT
NA	TRBV5-1	TRBJ1-3	TRBD1	CASSLSQGMGGNTIYF	TGCGCCAGCAGCTTGTCACAGGGGATGGGAGGAAACACCATATATTTT
few	TRBV6-1	TRBJ1-1	NA	CASSEQGITEAFF	TGTGCCAGCAGTGAACAGGGGATCACTGAAGCTTTCTTT
NA	TRBV7-8	TRBJ2-2	NA	CASSPGTGELFF	TGTGCCAGCAGCCCGGGGACCGGGGAGCTGTTTTTT
NA	TRBV14	TRBJ1-6	NA	CASSQDVGILGSPLHF	TGTGCCAGCAGCCAAGATGTCGGCATTCTGGGATCACCCCTCCACTTT
NA	TRBV5-8	TRBJ1-5	NA	CASSLRGGNQPQHF	TGTGCCAGCAGCCTGAGGGGGGGAAATCAGCCCCAGCATTTT
NA	TRBV30	TRBJ1-2	TRBD1	CAWSPPPTTGQAYGYTF	TGTGCCTGGAGTCCACCCCCCACGACAGGGCAGGCCTATGGCTACACCTTC
NA	TRBV9	TRBJ1-2	TRBD1	CASSALGQGYYTF	TGTGCCAGCAGCGCGTTAGGACAGGGATACTACACCTTC
NA	TRBV5-1	TRBJ1-2	TRBD1	CASSSGQGLLGYTF	TGCGCCAGCAGCTCGGGACAGGGCCTTTTGGGCTACACCTTC
NA	TRBV25-1	TRBJ1-1	TRBD1	CASSGQGRLTEAFF	TGTGCCAGCAGCGGACAGGGAAGGTTGACTGAAGCTTTCTTT
few	TRBV3-1/TRBV3-2	TRBJ2-7	NA	CASSQEGGSYEQYF	TGTGCCAGCAGCCAAGAAGGGGGCTCCTACGAGCAGTACTTC
NA	TRBV7-9	TRBJ2-5	NA	CASSSLRGRRSQETQYF	TGTGCCAGCAGCTCCCTGCGGGGACGCAGGTCACAAGAGACCCAGTACTTC
NA	TRBV7-6	TRBJ1-1	TRBD1	CASSLALNRGRDTEAFF	TGTGCCAGCAGCTTAGCGCTAAACAGGGGGCGCGACACTGAAGCTTTCTTT
NA	TRBV4-2	TRBJ2-6	NA	CASSQATVSGANVLTF	TGTGCCAGCAGCCAAGCGACCGTCTCTGGGGCCAACGTCCTGACTTTC
NA	TRBV7-6	TRBJ2-3	NA	CASSLVSSVTDTQYF	TGTGCCAGCAGCTTAGTATCAAGCGTAACGGATACGCAGTATTTT
NA	TRBV5-1	TRBJ1-3	NA	CASSLEGREYSGNTIYF	TGCGCCAGCAGCTTGGAGGGCAGAGAATACTCTGGAAACACCATATATTTT
once	TRBV18	TRBJ1-5	NA	CASSPMRVGSNQPQHF	TGTGCCAGCTCACCAATGAGAGTCGGGAGCAATCAGCCCCAGCATTTT
NA	TRBV12-3/TRBV12-4	TRBJ1-2	NA	CASSFGAGLGIDF	TGTGCCAGCAGTTTTGGGGCAGGATTAGGGATAGACTTC
NA	TRBV5-1	TRBJ1-1	NA	CASSLGWGGKEAFF	TGCGCCAGCAGCTTGGGATGGGGAGGGAAGGAAGCTTTCTTT
once	TRBV5-4	TRBJ1-1	NA	CASSLDVTEAFF	TGTGCCAGCAGCCTAGACGTGACTGAAGCTTTCTTT
NA	TRBV19	TRBJ1-2	TRBD1	CASSDRGQGVYGYTF	TGTGCCAGTAGTGACAGGGGACAGGGAGTGTATGGCTACACCTTC
once	TRBV5-1	TRBJ2-5	NA	CASSFTPETQYF	TGCGCCAGCAGCTTCACGCCAGAGACCCAGTACTTC
NA	TRBV7-8	TRBJ2-7	NA	CASSLQGLSYEQYF	TGTGCCAGCAGCTTACAGGGATTATCCTACGAGCAGTACTTC
few	TRBV6-5	TRBJ1-6	TRBD1	CASRQGQGDSPLHF	TGTGCCAGCAGGCAGGGACAGGGGGATTCACCCCTCCACTTT
NA	TRBV4-1	TRBJ2-7	NA	CASSRVGGGGGTYEQYF	TGCGCCAGCAGCCGAGTTGGGGGAGGGGGGGGAACCTACGAGCAGTACTTC
NA	TRBV10-2	TRBJ1-5	NA	CASSDWGEGNQPQHF	TGCGCCAGCAGTGACTGGGGGGAAGGCAATCAGCCCCAGCATTTT
NA	TRBV24-1	TRBJ2-2	TRBD1	CATSDWDRVSGELFF	TGTGCCACCAGTGACTGGGACAGGGTTAGCGGGGAGCTGTTTTTT
NA	TRBV19	TRBJ2-5	NA	CASSMGTSPETQYF	TGTGCCAGTAGTATGGGCACTAGCCCAGAGACCCAGTACTTC
NA	TRBV11-2	TRBJ2-6	TRBD1	CASSLDRGFSGANVLTF	TGTGCCAGCAGCTTGGACAGGGGGTTCTCTGGGGCCAACGTCCTGACTTTC
NA	TRBV3-1/TRBV3-2	TRBJ2-7	TRBD2	CASSQDRTSGTRIRYEQYF	TGTGCCAGCAGCCAAGATCGGACTAGCGGGACGAGGATCCGATACGAGCAGTACTTC
once	TRBV18	TRBJ2-3	NA	CASSQTEEGGSSDF	TGTGCCAGCTCACAGACCGAGGAGGGGGGGAGTTCGGATTTT
NA	TRBV5-5	TRBJ1-5	NA	CASNGQPNQPQHF	TGTGCCAGCAACGGACAGCCTAATCAGCCCCAGCATTTT
few	TRBV30	TRBJ1-3	TRBD1	CAWSGGRGVSSGNTIYF	TGTGCCTGGAGTGGAGGCAGGGGGGTAAGCTCTGGAAACACCATATATTTT
NA	TRBV21-1	TRBJ1-3	NA	CASSSQSSGNTIYF	TGTGCCAGCAGCAGTCAGAGCTCTGGAAACACCATATATTTT
few	TRBV10-1	TRBJ2-3	TRBD2	CASSGLAASTDTQYF	TGCGCCAGCAGCGGACTAGCGGCTAGCACAGATACGCAGTATTTT
NA	TRBV5-1	TRBJ2-3	NA	CASSRGGAPTDTQYF	TGCGCCAGCAGCAGGGGGGGGGCCCCCACAGATACGCAGTATTTT
NA	TRBV7-6	TRBJ1-3	NA	CASSLGPSSGNTIYF	TGTGCCAGCAGCTTGGGACCGAGCTCTGGAAACACCATATATTTT
few	TRBV5-1	TRBJ2-2	NA	CASSLGEKTHTTGELFF	TGCGCCAGCAGCTTGGGGGAGAAGACTCACACCACCGGGGAGCTGTTTTTT
NA	TRBV6-5	TRBJ2-6	NA	CASSYSKFEWANVLTF	TGTGCCAGCAGTTACTCGAAATTCGAGTGGGCCAACGTCCTGACTTTC
NA	TRBV20-1	TRBJ1-1	NA	CSASYSRTQGRRMNTEAFF	TGCAGTGCTAGTTACAGTCGCACCCAAGGAAGAAGAATGAACACTGAAGCTTTCTTT
NA	TRBV9	TRBJ1-2	NA	CASSRTDYGYTF	TGTGCCAGCAGCCGGACTGACTATGGCTACACCTTC
NA	TRBV7-8	TRBJ2-1	TRBD2	CASSLELAAYNEQFF	TGTGCCAGCAGCTTAGAACTAGCGGCCTACAATGAGCAGTTCTTC
NA	TRBV10-3	TRBJ1-2	TRBD1	CAISEGTGGHGYTF	TGTGCCATCAGCGAGGGGACAGGGGGGCATGGCTACACCTTC
few	TRBV11-3	TRBJ1-1	NA	CASSLEGDTEAFF	TGTGCCAGCAGCTTAGAGGGGGACACTGAAGCTTTCTTT
NA	TRBV7-8	TRBJ1-5	NA	CASSANRVNRNQPQHF	TGTGCCAGCAGCGCCAACAGGGTAAATCGCAATCAGCCCCAGCATTTT
once	TRBV7-9	TRBJ2-6	NA	CASSPDGYAANVLTF	TGTGCCAGCAGCCCCGACGGATATGCGGCCAACGTCCTGACTTTC
NA	TRBV25-1	TRBJ2-7	NA	CASSEWTEYEQYF	TGTGCCAGCAGTGAATGGACAGAATACGAGCAGTACTTC
NA	TRBV13	TRBJ2-5	NA	CASSFRGGQETQYF	TGTGCCAGTAGCTTTCGGGGAGGCCAAGAGACCCAGTACTTC
NA	TRBV10-3	TRBJ2-7	NA	CAGAGGTGAYEQYF	TGTGCCGGGGCTGGGGGGACGGGTGCCTACGAGCAGTACTTC
NA	TRBV3-1/TRBV3-2	TRBJ2-7	NA	CASSPETFKAYEQYF	TGTGCCAGCAGCCCAGAGACCTTCAAGGCCTACGAGCAGTACTTC
NA	TRBV11-2	TRBJ2-3	NA	CASSPFFSTDTQYF	TGTGCCAGCAGCCCCTTTTTTAGCACAGATACGCAGTATTTT
few	TRBV6-6	TRBJ2-2	NA	CASSPGQTGELFF	TGTGCCAGCAGCCCAGGGCAGACCGGGGAGCTGTTTTTT
NA	TRBV29-1	TRBJ1-1	NA	CSVESSGFEAFF	TGCAGCGTTGAAAGCTCAGGGTTTGAAGCTTTCTTT